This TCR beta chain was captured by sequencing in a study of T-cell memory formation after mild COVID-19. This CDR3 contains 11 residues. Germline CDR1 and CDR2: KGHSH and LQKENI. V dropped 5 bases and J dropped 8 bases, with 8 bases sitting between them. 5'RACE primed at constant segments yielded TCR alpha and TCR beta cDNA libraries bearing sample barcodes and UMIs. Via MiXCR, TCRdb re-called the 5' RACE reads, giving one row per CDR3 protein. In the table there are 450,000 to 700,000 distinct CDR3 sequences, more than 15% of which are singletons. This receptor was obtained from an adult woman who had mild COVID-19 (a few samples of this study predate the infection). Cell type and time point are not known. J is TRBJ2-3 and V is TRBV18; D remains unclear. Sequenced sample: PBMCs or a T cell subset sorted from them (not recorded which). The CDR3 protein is CASSDTGTQYF. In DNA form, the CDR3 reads TGTGCCAGCTCAGACACGGGTACGCAGTATTTT.